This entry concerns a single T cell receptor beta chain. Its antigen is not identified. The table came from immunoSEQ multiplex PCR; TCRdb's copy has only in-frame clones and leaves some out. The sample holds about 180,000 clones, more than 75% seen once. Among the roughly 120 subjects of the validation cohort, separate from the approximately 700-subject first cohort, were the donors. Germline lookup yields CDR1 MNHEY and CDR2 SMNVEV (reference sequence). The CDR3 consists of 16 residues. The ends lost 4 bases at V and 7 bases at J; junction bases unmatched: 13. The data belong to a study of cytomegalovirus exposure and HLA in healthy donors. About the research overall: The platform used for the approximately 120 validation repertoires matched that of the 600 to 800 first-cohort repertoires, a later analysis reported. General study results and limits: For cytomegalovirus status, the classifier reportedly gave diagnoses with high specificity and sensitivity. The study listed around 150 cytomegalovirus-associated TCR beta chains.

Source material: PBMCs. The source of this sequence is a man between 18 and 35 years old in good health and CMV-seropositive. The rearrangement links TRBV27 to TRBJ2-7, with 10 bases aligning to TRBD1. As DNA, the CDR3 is TGTGCCAGCAGTTCAGCCGACAGGGGGCGTGGGAGGGAGCAGTACTTC. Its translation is CASSSADRGRGREQYF.